Sequencing of this T cell receptor beta chain was carried out in a study of T cells in Graves' hyperthyroidism and ophthalmopathy. V lost 7 bases to trimming and J lost 7 bases; unmatched junction nucleotides: 9. Germline-derived CDR1 and CDR2 are SGHAT and FQNNGV. The CDR3 extends over 14 amino acids. This clonotype was counted many times. Amplification of TCR beta CDR3 regions was performed using RNA transcripts as template. Initially, a first-round RT-PCR of the TCR CDR3 employed the HTBI primer set. TCRdb reanalysed the multiplex PCR reads using MiXCR and keeps one entry per CDR3 protein. This sample carries over 500,000 distinct CDR3 sequences, roughly 18% of them seen once, and the ten largest clones take 17%. Ophthalmopathy patients had moderate-to-severe active disease, CAS ≥3, NOSPECS ≥4, and disease duration under 3 months. Diagnoses were made from clinical symptoms, serum measures (thyroxine and TRAb), thyroid ultrasound and orbital computed tomography.

This chain connects TRBV11-2 to TRBJ2-5, with TRBD2 matching 10 bases. The sample taken for sequencing was blood. The sequence was collected from a woman aged 18-29 years with Graves' ophthalmopathy. In nucleotides, the CDR3 is TGTGCCAGCAACGAAGCGGGGGGGCCGGGGACCCAGTACTTC. Amino acids: CASNEAGGPGTQYF.